These 16 T cell receptor beta chains originate from one sample sequenced in a study of spatial heterogeneity in lung cancer (dated by TCRdb to between 2018 and 2021). Library prep was done by 5' RACE. This sample was sequenced with a NextSeq 500. The public reads were reanalyzed by TCRdb: fastp trimming at Q25, MiXCR alignment, in-frame beta chains only. Each CDR3 protein gets just one entry, which takes the most common genes and DNA from the rows behind it. This sample holds 10,000 to 15,000 distinct CDR3 sequences; over 6.5% were observed only once. Of the sample, about 3.5% is held by the ten largest clones. The time point label corresponds to: sample taken at primary tumor resection. These receptors lack a known antigen. The paper's findings and limits, for the study overall: The tumor nonsynonymous mutation count correlated with the number of expanded alpha and beta TCRs within the tumor.

The specimen was lung tumor tissue, collected at surgery. These receptors all stem from a female donor with early-stage non-small cell lung cancer.

This clonotype was seen at least ten times. The chain has TRBV5-1 and TRBJ2-3; the D gene is possibly TRBD2 (6 bases). The CDR3 has 17 residues. Germline values: CDR1 SGHRS, CDR2 YFSETQ. V was cut by 3 bases and J by 5 bases, with 22 bases left in between. The CDR3 sequence is CASSSGTGDLRRDTQYF. The CDR3, as DNA: TGCGCCAGCAGCTCAGGAACGGGGGATCTAAGAAGAGATACGCAGTATTTT.

Judged by abundance, this clonotype is medium-sized (0.01 to 0.1%). The rearrangement links TRBV6-2 or TRBV6-3 to TRBJ2-1, with 8 bases aligning to TRBD2. The CDR3 is 15 amino acids. Germline V CDR1 and CDR2: MNHEY, SVGEGT. V lost 6 bases and J lost 2; bases outside the gene matches: 6. CDR3 region: CASSSAGGAYNEQFF. CDR3 sequence (DNA): TGTGCCAGCAGCTCCGCGGGGGGCGCCTACAATGAGCAGTTCTTC.

This clonotype was seen at least ten times. The rearrangement uses TRBV2 and TRBJ1-5; D remains ambiguous. V was cut by 8 bases and J by 5 bases, with 19 bases left in between. This CDR3 has 15 residues. The germline gives CDR1 SNHLY, CDR2 FYNNEI. The DNA of the CDR3 is TGTGCCAGCCTAGTAGGAGATCCTGGATATCAGCCCCAGCATTTT. This sequence encodes CASLVGDPGYQPQHF.

This clonotype was observed at least ten times. This sequence joins TRBV10-3 and TRBJ2-2; D gene ambiguous. The CDR3 is made up of 11 amino acids. Trimming removed 3 bases at V and 6 bases at J, with 2 bases between. Germline V gene sequence: CDR1 ENHRY, CDR2 SYGVKD. For the CDR3, the DNA is TGTGCCATCAGTGATCCCGGGGAGCTGTTTTTT. Its protein is CAISDPGELFF.

This clonotype was recorded many times. The rearrangement uses TRBV7-2 and TRBJ2-2; 14 bases match TRBD2. The V gene end was trimmed by 6 bases and the J gene end by 0 bases; junction bases not matched to a gene: 9. Germline values: CDR1 SGHTA, CDR2 FQGNSA. The CDR3 is made up of 19 amino acids. In DNA, the CDR3 is TGTGCCAGCAGTAGACTCGGACTAGCGGGAGGTTCGAACACCGGGGAGCTGTTTTTT. Translation gives CASSRLGLAGGSNTGELFF. Supplemented by reference TRBV7-2 and TRBJ2-2, the full variable domain reads GAGVSQSPSNKVTEKGKDVELRCDPISGHTALYWYRQSLGQGLEFLIYFQGNSAPDKSGLPSDRFSAERTGGSVSTLTIQRTQQEDSAVYLCASSRLGLAGGSNTGELFFGEGSRLTVL.

The chain combines TRBV6-6 with TRBJ2-7; the D gene could be TRBD1 or TRBD2 (5 bases each). The CDR3 has 19 residues. Trimming removed 5 bases at V and 5 bases at J, with 31 bases between. The germline V gene encodes CDR1 MNHNY and CDR2 SVGAGI (reference sequence). The CDR3 nucleotides read TGTGCCAGCAGTCCACGTTCCGGTTGGGACGGCGATTCCATCCACGAGCAGTACTTC. This codes for CASSPRSGWDGDSIHEQYF.

By frequency in the sample, this clonotype is medium-sized. The chain is built from TRBV6-1 and TRBJ2-7, with a possible D match to TRBD2 (6 bases). CDR1 is MNHNS and CDR2 is SASEGT in the germline V gene. This CDR3 spans 15 amino acids. The V and J ends lost 1 base and 2 bases respectively, with 12 bases between them. The CDR3 spells CASSEGWAGTYEQYF. The CDR3 DNA reads as TGTGCCAGCAGTGAAGGATGGGCGGGAACCTACGAGCAGTACTTC.

This clonotype appeared a few times. The gene calls are TRBV28 and TRBJ1-1; D perhaps matches TRBD1 (6 bases). Germline-derived CDR1 and CDR2 are MDHEN and SYDVKM. Trimming removed 6 bases from V and 10 bases from J, with 21 bases in between. This CDR3 is built from 14 residues. The CDR3 protein is CASRSSGGARGAFF. CDR3 DNA sequence: TGTGCCAGCAGAAGTTCGGGGGGCGCGAGGGGAGCTTTCTTT.

The sample holds many counts of this clonotype. The V gene is TRBV20-1, the J gene TRBJ2-1, with a weak D call TRBD2 (5 bases). Trimming removed 0 bases from V and 2 bases from J, with 14 bases in between. Germline CDR1 and CDR2: DFQATT and SNEGSKA (reference sequence). The CDR3 is 16 amino acids. The chain's CDR3 is CSARDHNGKTYNEQFF. CDR3 nucleotides: TGCAGTGCTAGAGATCATAACGGGAAAACCTACAATGAGCAGTTCTTC.

The rearrangement uses TRBV10-3 and TRBJ2-1; 9 bases line up with TRBD2. Germline V CDR1 and CDR2: ENHRY, SYGVKD. This CDR3 is 13 amino acids long. J was trimmed by 6 bases and V by 6 bases; bases with no gene match: 3. The CDR3 spells CAISRLAANEQFF. The CDR3 bases are TGTGCCATCAGCAGACTAGCGGCCAATGAGCAGTTCTTC.

This clonotype is classed as medium-sized (0.01 to 0.1%). The chain is built from TRBV13 and TRBJ2-5; TRBD1 aligns across 7 bases. There are 13 residues in the CDR3. V trimming: 5 bases; J trimming: 3 bases; junction bases outside the gene matches: 3. CDR1 is PRHDT and CDR2 is FYEKMQ in the germline V gene (reference sequence). The CDR3, as DNA: TGTGCCAGCAGCGACGGGACAGAAGAGACCCAGTACTTC. Amino acids: CASSDGTEETQYF.

By frequency in the sample, this clonotype is medium-sized. This chain uses TRBV15 with TRBJ1-4; 11 bases are a match to TRBD1. Germline loops: CDR1 LNHNV, CDR2 YYDKDF (reference sequence). This CDR3 comprises 17 residues. The V gene end was trimmed by 2 bases and the J gene end by 2 bases; junction bases not matched to a gene: 4. The CDR3 DNA reads as TGTGCCACCAGCAGACCGGACAGGGGGCGGACTAATGAAAAACTGTTTTTT. Its protein product is CATSRPDRGRTNEKLFF.

This clonotype showed up many times. The CDR3 DNA follows: TGTGCCAGCAGTTTCTGGTCACCTGGGGCCAACGTCCTGACTTTC. Translated, it gives CASSFWSPGANVLTF. This sequence joins TRBV12-3 or TRBV12-4 and TRBJ2-6, with no clear D. The V and J ends lost 3 bases and 2 bases respectively, with 8 bases between them. The CDR3 sequence is 15 residues long.

In this sample, this clonotype is medium-sized (0.01 to 0.1%). The chain employs TRBV3-1 and TRBJ2-7; TRBD2 aligns across 13 bases. The germline V gene has CDR1 LGHDT and CDR2 YNNKEL (reference sequence). V gave up 0 bases and J gave up 7 bases; unmatched junction bases: 9. The CDR3 runs 17 residues. CDR3 nucleotides: TGTGCCAGCAGCCAAGAACAACTAGCGGGAGGGCCAAGTGAGCAGTACTTC. It specifies CASSQEQLAGGPSEQYF.

The table lists this clonotype with many counts. V and J are TRBV5-1 and TRBJ2-3; TRBD2 is a possible D gene (5 bases). From germline, CDR1 is SGHRS and CDR2 YFSETQ. The CDR3 has 16 amino acids. V lost 1 base and J lost 1, with 13 bases in between. For the CDR3, the DNA is TGCGCCAGCAGCTTGCAGGTCTCGCGGGGCACAGATACGCAGTATTTT. This sequence encodes CASSLQVSRGTDTQYF.

This clonotype was counted many times. The chain combines TRBV28 with TRBJ2-7, with TRBD2 matching over 9 bases. This CDR3 region has 14 residues. The trim removed 6 bases at V and 6 bases at J, leaving 9 bases unmatched. Germline lookup yields CDR1 MDHEN and CDR2 SYDVKM. In DNA form, the CDR3 reads TGTGCCAGCAGGGAGACTAGCGGACCGAGCGAGCAGTACTTC. It specifies CASRETSGPSEQYF.